Listed here are 17 T cell receptor beta chains from one sample, sequenced in a study of blood T cell repertoires in COVID-19. Profiling relied on immunoSEQ multiplex PCR, and the TCRdb table lists in-frame clones only, not all of them. The data show 150,000 to 200,000 clones, with around 84% seen just once and over 12% held by the top ten. Sequencing was performed on PBMCs or T cells enriched from blood (not recorded which). Receptor source: a man in his fifties or sixties who had recovered from COVID-19.

As to this clone: Within the sample, other DNA sequences also encode this same CDR3. V is TRBV6-5 and J is TRBJ1-1; D remains ambiguous. Germline-derived CDR1 and CDR2 are MNHEY and SVGAGI. This CDR3 comprises 13 residues. V shed 2 bases and J shed 4 bases, with 8 bases lying between them. CDR3 sequence reads: CASSYGRGTEAFF. The DNA of the CDR3 is TGTGCCAGCAGTTACGGCCGGGGCACTGAAGCTTTCTTT.

This clone has a handful of counts. The rearrangement uses TRBV3-1 (or the pseudogene TRBV3-2) and TRBJ1-4; the match to TRBD1 covers 7 bases. Trimming cost V 3 bases and J 5 bases; bases outside gene matches: 9. The CDR3 sequence is 16 residues long. The V gene's germline CDR1 is LGHDT and CDR2 YNNKEL (reference sequence). In DNA, the CDR3 is TGTGCCAGCAGCCAGGGTCTGGGACAGAGAAATGAAAAACTGTTTTTT. Amino acids: CASSQGLGQRNEKLFF.

This rearrangement joins TRBV15 to TRBJ1-5; 8 bases are shared with TRBD1. This CDR3 comprises 14 residues. With V trimmed by 7 bases and J by 2 bases, 4 bases remained unmatched. From germline, CDR1 is LNHNV and CDR2 YYDKDF (reference sequence). This CDR3 reads CATTSDRGNQPQHF. The DNA of the CDR3 is TGTGCCACCACCTCGGACAGGGGCAATCAGCCCCAGCATTTT.

The chain uses TRBV3-1 (or the pseudogene TRBV3-2) and TRBJ1-1, with no clear D. Trimming removed 1 base at V and 2 bases at J, with 5 bases between. The CDR3 spans 13 residues. Looked up from germline, CDR1 is LGHDT and CDR2 is YNNKEL (reference sequence). CDR3 nucleotides: TGTGCCAGCAGCCAAGTGGCAAACACTGAAGCTTTCTTT. Its translation: CASSQVANTEAFF.

The rearrangement joins TRBV10-1 to TRBJ2-2; TRBD2 aligns across 7 bases. Trimming cost V 3 bases and J 4 bases; bases outside gene matches: 11. Looked up from germline, CDR1 is WNHNN and CDR2 is SYGVQD (reference sequence). The CDR3 runs 17 residues. The CDR3 region has the DNA TGCGCCAGCAGTGACGGGAGTAGCGGGCTCAGCACCGGGGAGCTGTTTTTT. Translated, it gives CASSDGSSGLSTGELFF.

The V call is TRBV7-9, the J call TRBJ1-5, with D tentatively TRBD1 (5 bases). CDR3 length equals 15 residues. Trimming cost V 1 base and J 6 bases, with 13 bases left between them. Germline CDR1 reads SEHNR; CDR2 reads FQNEAQ (reference sequence). CDR3 nucleotide sequence: TGTGCCAGCAGCTTAGATTATGGGGCGACTCAGCCCCAGCATTTT. This sequence encodes CASSLDYGATQPQHF. The complete variable domain, with remaining parts taken from reference TRBV7-9 and TRBJ1-5, reads DTGVSQNPRHKITKRGQNVTFRCDPISEHNRLYWYRQTLGQGPEFLTYFQNEAQLEKSRLLSDRFSAERPKGSFSTLEIQRTEQGDSAMYLCASSLDYGATQPQHFGDGTRLSIL.

V gene TRBV2 combines with J gene TRBJ1-2; D is perhaps TRBD1 (5 bases). Germline CDR1 SNHLY, CDR2 FYNNEI. The germline V and J ends were trimmed by 5 bases and 4 bases, with 14 bases remaining between them. CDR3 length: 14 amino acids. This chain's CDR3 is CASSIQGRAYGYTF. CDR3 in DNA: TGTGCCAGCAGTATCCAGGGCAGGGCCTATGGCTACACCTTC.

The V call is TRBV15, the J call TRBJ2-1; 11 nucleotides agree with TRBD2. Germline CDR1 is LNHNV and CDR2 is YYDKDF (reference sequence). CDR3 length: 19 residues. The junction had 10 bases not matched to a gene; V was cut back by 3 bases and J by 0 bases. CDR3 coding DNA: TGTGCCACCAGCAGGGGGGTGACTAGCGGGATAAGCTCCTACAATGAGCAGTTCTTC. As protein: CATSRGVTSGISSYNEQFF.

The V call is TRBV25-1, the J call TRBJ1-5; no clear D gene. V gave up 6 bases and J gave up 3 bases, with 6 bases separating them. The CDR3 has 12 amino acids. The V gene's germline CDR1 is MGHDK and CDR2 SYGVNS. The CDR3 loop reads CASRQNNQPQHF. CDR3 coding DNA: TGTGCCAGCAGGCAGAACAATCAGCCCCAGCATTTT. Full variable domain (missing parts from reference TRBV25-1 and TRBJ1-5): EADIYQTPRYLVIGTGKKITLECSQTMGHDKMYWYQQDPGMELHLIHYSYGVNSTEKGDLSSESTVSRIRTEHFPLTLESARPSHTSQYLCASRQNNQPQHFGDGTRLSIL.

The chain is built from TRBV27 and TRBJ1-2, with 9 bases matching TRBD1. The V and J ends lost 6 bases and 6 bases, in that order; junction bases with no gene match: 8. Germline lookup yields CDR1 MNHEY and CDR2 SMNVEV (reference sequence). The CDR3 totals 14 residues. The CDR3, as DNA: TGTGCCAGCAGATTCCGGGACAGGGAAGATGGCTACACCTTC. This gives the protein CASRFRDREDGYTF.

J is TRBJ2-2 and V is TRBV6-1; 7 bases map to TRBD2. V was pared by 0 bases and J by 2 bases, with 9 bases of the junction left unmatched. The CDR3 is 18 amino acids. Germline V gene data show CDR1 as MNHNS and CDR2 as SASEGT. The CDR3 DNA reads as TGTGCCAGCAGTGAAGCGTCACTACTAGCGAGTAACACCGGGGAGCTGTTTTTT. This gives the protein CASSEASLLASNTGELFF.

The V gene is TRBV5-1, the J gene TRBJ2-1; 16 positions match TRBD2. Germline V gives CDR1 SGHRS, CDR2 YFSETQ. The ends lost 4 bases at V and 7 bases at J; junction bases unmatched: 5. The CDR3 totals 16 residues. The CDR3 coding sequence is TGCGCCAGCAGCCCGGGACTAGCGGGGGGGGATAATGAGCAGTTCTTC. The encoded protein is CASSPGLAGGDNEQFF.

V and J are TRBV3-1 (or the pseudogene TRBV3-2) and TRBJ1-1; no reliable D call. With 4 bases removed from V and 4 bases from J, the gap between germline ends came to 19 bases. The CDR3 covers 16 residues. Germline V gene sequence: CDR1 LGHDT, CDR2 YNNKEL (reference sequence). For the CDR3, the DNA is TGTGCCAGCAGCCCGAGGGTTCTTAGGTTGGGCACTGAAGCTTTCTTT. It specifies CASSPRVLRLGTEAFF.

V gene TRBV5-1 combines with J gene TRBJ2-1, with TRBD2 matching over 11 bases. Germline-derived CDR1 and CDR2 are SGHRS and YFSETQ. V lost 6 bases, J lost 3 bases, and 2 bases stayed unmatched. The CDR3 runs 14 residues. This CDR3 is CASNLAGGYNEQFF. CDR3 bases: TGCGCCAGCAACCTAGCGGGGGGCTACAATGAGCAGTTCTTC.

This clone was recorded once. The chain carries TRBV5-5 and TRBJ1-2; 9 bases align to TRBD1. Germline-derived CDR1 and CDR2 are SGHKS and YYEKEE (reference sequence). CDR3 length: 13 residues. V lost 2 bases, J lost 8 bases, and 4 bases stayed unmatched. CDR3 sequence: CASSLRDRDGYTF. In DNA, the CDR3 is TGTGCCAGCAGCTTAAGGGACAGGGACGGCTACACCTTC.

The rearrangement joins TRBV29-1 to TRBJ1-5; D gene ambiguous. V dropped 5 bases and J dropped 0 bases, with 8 bases sitting between them. CDR1 and CDR2 (germline): SQVTM, ANQGSEA. This CDR3 has 13 residues. CDR3 nucleotides: TGCAGCGTTCAGGAAAATAGCAATCAGCCCCAGCATTTT. Its translation is CSVQENSNQPQHF. Based on the CDR3 plus reference TRBV29-1 and TRBJ1-5, the full variable domain is SAVISQKPSRDICQRGTSLTIQCQVDSQVTMMFWYRQQPGQSLTLIATANQGSEATYESGFVIDKFPISRPNLTFSTLTVSNMSPEDSSIYLCSVQENSNQPQHFGDGTRLSIL.

V is TRBV6-5 and J is TRBJ2-6, with TRBD2 as a possible D gene (6 bases). Germline V gives CDR1 MNHEY, CDR2 SVGAGI. Trimming stripped 6 bases from V and 5 bases from J, with 14 bases between. The CDR3 is 15 amino acids. The CDR3 loop is CASSPEGLRANVLTF. The CDR3, as DNA: TGTGCCAGCAGCCCGGAGGGCCTCCGGGCCAACGTCCTGACTTTC.